This T cell receptor beta chain came from a study of shared clonotypes between healthy human individuals. Background on the study: There were three CD4 naive, three CD4 memory, two CD8 naive and one CD8 memory plates per donor.

Overall study findings and caveats: The expectation was that sequencing depth would affect clonotype sharing among donors. Rarefaction gave evidence that sorted-subset sequencing remained incomplete despite large depth. The study sampled only blood, and tissue repertoires likely differ.

This table comes from immunoSEQ multiplex PCR, and its TCRdb copy is limited to in-frame clones, with some not included. The table includes 2.3 million or so clones, about 92% detected once. As to this clone: Its cognate antigen is unknown.

The CDR3 consists of 15 residues. The germline V gene encodes CDR1 MDHEN and CDR2 SYDVKM. V lost 4 bases and J lost 0; bases outside the gene matches: 3. Sequencing was done on a sample of naive CD4+ T cells from PBMCs. Subset here: CD45RA+ positively selected. The sequence was obtained from a man between 18 and 35 years old in good health. Some clones in this sample may be carry-over from other donors' samples. The gene calls are TRBV28 and TRBJ2-7; 10 bases are shared with TRBD2. CDR3 sequence: CASSSSGRSSYEQYF. For the CDR3, the DNA is TGTGCCAGCAGTTCTAGCGGGAGATCCTCCTACGAGCAGTACTTC.